Reported below is one T cell receptor (beta chain). This sample is part of a study of T cell responses to AZD1222 COVID-19 vaccine. Sequencing used immunoSEQ multiplex PCR; TCRdb keeps in-frame clones, though not all of them. The sample lists about 21,000 clones, about 80% occurring once. Germline loops: CDR1 GTSNPN, CDR2 SVGIG (reference sequence). The CDR3 spans 13 residues. V was pared by 8 bases and J by 4 bases, with 14 bases between. Here the sequenced sample was peripheral blood, taken on day 0 of AZD1222 vaccination. The chain combines TRBV30 with TRBJ2-2, with TRBD1 as a possible D gene (6 bases). The TCR originated in an adult in good health. The CDR3 sequence is CAKGEWRTGELFF. For the CDR3, the DNA is TGTGCCAAGGGGGAGTGGCGCACCGGGGAGCTGTTTTTT.